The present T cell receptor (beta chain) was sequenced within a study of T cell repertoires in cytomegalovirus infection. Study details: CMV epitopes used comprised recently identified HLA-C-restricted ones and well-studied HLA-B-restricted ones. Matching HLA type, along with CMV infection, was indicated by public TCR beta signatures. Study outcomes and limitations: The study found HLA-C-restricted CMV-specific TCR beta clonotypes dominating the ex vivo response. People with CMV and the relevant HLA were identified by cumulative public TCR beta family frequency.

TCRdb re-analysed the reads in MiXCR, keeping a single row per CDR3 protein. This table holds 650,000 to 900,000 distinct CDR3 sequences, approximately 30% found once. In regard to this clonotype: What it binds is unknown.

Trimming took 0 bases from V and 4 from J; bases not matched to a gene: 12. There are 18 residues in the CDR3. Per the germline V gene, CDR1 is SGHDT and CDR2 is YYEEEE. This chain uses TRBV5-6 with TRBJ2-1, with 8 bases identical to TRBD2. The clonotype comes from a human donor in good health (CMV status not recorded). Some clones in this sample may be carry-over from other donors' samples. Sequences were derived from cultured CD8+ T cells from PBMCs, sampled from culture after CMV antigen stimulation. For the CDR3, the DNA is TGTGCCAGCAGCTTGGTGGCTAGCGGGCGACAAAAATACAATGAGCAGTTCTTC. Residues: CASSLVASGRQKYNEQFF.